This T cell receptor beta chain was identified during a study of Tregs in tolerant kidney transplant recipients. Study outcomes and limitations: Biological reproducibility was not directly addressed, but technical replication error appeared minimal. The most relevant donor-specific Treg TCRbeta repertoire apparently came from expansion with activated donor B cells.

Assay: immunoSEQ multiplex PCR; the TCRdb copy retains only in-frame clones and omits some. The sample holds 200,000 to 300,000 clones, roughly 84% seen once. About this clone: Antigen unknown.

Germline V CDR1 and CDR2: SGHDT, YYEEEE. The CDR3 runs to 18 residues. Unstimulated Tregs (CD4+CD25+CD127-) and CD4+CD25- non-Tregs were sorted from PBMCs. This TCR came from a human donor in good health. The sequencing sample was made of CD4+ T cells from blood. J is TRBJ2-5 and V is TRBV5-6; the D call may be TRBD1 or TRBD2 (6 bases each). The DNA end is more similar to TRBJ2-7, so the J call may be wrong. In DNA form, the CDR3 reads TGTGCCAGCAGCGGACGGACACTCTCCCGGGGGCGGGCCTACGAGCAGTACTTC. It yields the protein CASSGRTLSRGRAYEQYF.